The rows below give T cell receptor beta chains drawn from one sample of a study of CD8+CD57+ T cells in acquired aplastic anemia. MiXCR, run by TCRdb on the reads, gives a single entry per CDR3 protein. The sample shows roughly 420,000 distinct CDR3 sequences, 65% to 75% of them seen only once. Material: sorted CD4+, CD8+, or CD8+CD57+ T cells (not recorded which) from PBMCs. The receptors come from a human donor in good health, serving as a control. The CDR3 runs from the conserved cysteine through the conserved F or W. The D gene is left open where the match is weak. The size of a clone is reported for some rows only, either as once, few or many, or as a class for expanded clones.

CDR3 protein: CASSVQGPIGGYTF
CDR3 DNA: TGTGCCAGCAGTGTCCAGGGGCCAATAGGGGGCTACACCTTC
D gene: NA
J gene: TRBJ1-2
clone size: once
V gene: TRBV7-3

CDR3 protein: CASRGGVGEQYF
CDR3 DNA: TGTGCCAGCAGGGGGGGCGTGGGCGAGCAGTACTTC
D gene: NA
J gene: TRBJ2-7
clone size: NA
V gene: TRBV7-9

CDR3 protein: CASSFAGTQYF
CDR3 DNA: TGCGCCAGCAGCTTCGCTGGGACCCAGTACTTC
D gene: NA
J gene: TRBJ2-5
clone size: NA
V gene: TRBV5-1

CDR3 protein: CASSPPFSGGLGEKFF
CDR3 DNA: TGTGCCAGCAGCCCTCCGTTTAGCGGGGGCTTGGGGGAGAAGTTCTTC
D gene: TRBD2
J gene: TRBJ2-1
clone size: NA
V gene: TRBV7-7

CDR3 protein: CSASVQNYVEYF
CDR3 DNA: TGCAGTGCTAGCGTGCAAAACTACGTTGAGTACTTC
D gene: NA
J gene: TRBJ2-7
clone size: NA
V gene: TRBV20-1

CDR3 protein: CASSLDPASWANQLTF
CDR3 DNA: TGCGCCAGCAGTCTAGACCCCGCCTCTTGGGCCAACCAGCTGACTTTC
D gene: NA
J gene: TRBJ2-6
clone size: NA
V gene: TRBV7-2

CDR3 protein: CASTGLVGTGELFF
CDR3 DNA: TGTGCCAGCACTGGACTAGTTGGCACCGGGGAGCTGTTTTTT
D gene: TRBD2
J gene: TRBJ2-2
clone size: NA
V gene: TRBV12-3/TRBV12-4

CDR3 protein: CSARQGGDTQYF
CDR3 DNA: TGCAGTGCGAGACAGGGGGGGGATACGCAGTATTTT
D gene: TRBD1
J gene: TRBJ2-3
clone size: many
V gene: TRBV20-1

CDR3 protein: CASSLSGYSADTQYF
CDR3 DNA: TGTGCCAGCAGCTTATCGGGCTACTCGGCAGATACGCAGTATTTT
D gene: NA
J gene: TRBJ2-3
clone size: NA
V gene: TRBV7-2

CDR3 protein: CASSLAADSYEQYF
CDR3 DNA: TGTGCCAGCAGCTTGGCTGCAGACTCCTACGAGCAGTACTTC
D gene: NA
J gene: TRBJ2-7
clone size: NA
V gene: TRBV5-4

CDR3 protein: CASTEERTYNEQFF
CDR3 DNA: TGTGCCAGCACGGAGGAGCGGACATACAATGAGCAGTTCTTC
D gene: NA
J gene: TRBJ2-1
clone size: many
V gene: TRBV2

CDR3 protein: CASTDGEATLKPSYF
CDR3 DNA: TGTGCCAGCACCGATGGGGAGGCCACACTGAAGCCTTCTTATTTT
D gene: NA
J gene: TRBJ2-3
clone size: NA
V gene: TRBV7-3

CDR3 protein: CSASDSTQYF
CDR3 DNA: TGCAGTGCTAGCGATTCTACGCAGTATTTT
D gene: NA
J gene: TRBJ2-3
clone size: once
V gene: TRBV20-1

CDR3 protein: CASSYSRHQYNEQFF
CDR3 DNA: TGTGCCAGCAGTTACTCTAGGCACCAATACAATGAGCAGTTCTTC
D gene: NA
J gene: TRBJ2-1
clone size: many
V gene: TRBV6-2/TRBV6-3

CDR3 protein: CASSAGSSDTDAFF
CDR3 DNA: TGTGCCAGCAGCGCGGGGAGTTCCGACACTGACGCCTTCTTT
D gene: NA
J gene: TRBJ1-1
clone size: NA
V gene: TRBV7-3